These T cell receptor beta chains were read from a single sample in a study of blood T cell repertoires in COVID-19. Data came from immunoSEQ multiplex PCR; TCRdb stores just in-frame clones and leaves some out. The top ten clones hold about 4% of a sample with about 140,000 clones, 82% of them seen once. Sequences were obtained from peripheral blood. These receptors originate from an elderly woman with acute or convalescent COVID-19. Each CDR3 is given with its conserved first and last residue. Fields, in order: D gene, CDR3 length, V gene, clone size, J gene, CDR3 protein, CDR3 DNA. A D gene is named only where the DNA matches it firmly. Some rows have no size entry. The others give once, few or many, or a class for an expanded clone.

d_call: TRBD2; cdr3_length: 19; v_call: TRBV4-1; clone_size: -; j_call: TRBJ2-2; cdr3_aa: CASSLGGLAGARTTGELFF; cdr3_nt: TGCGCCAGCAGCCTCGGGGGACTAGCGGGAGCCAGGACCACCGGGGAGCTGTTTTTT
d_call: -; cdr3_length: 13; v_call: TRBV27; clone_size: -; j_call: TRBJ1-2; cdr3_aa: CASSLEPFLGYTF; cdr3_nt: TGTGCCAGCAGTTTGGAGCCGTTCCTTGGCTACACCTTC
d_call: TRBD2; cdr3_length: 18; v_call: TRBV11-2; clone_size: -; j_call: TRBJ2-6; cdr3_aa: CASGRPGLPYSGANVLTF; cdr3_nt: TGTGCCAGCGGAAGACCGGGACTACCTTACTCTGGGGCCAACGTCCTGACTTTC
d_call: -; cdr3_length: 13; v_call: TRBV10-1; clone_size: -; j_call: TRBJ1-1; cdr3_aa: CATLSGFGGEAFF; cdr3_nt: TGCGCCACCCTGAGCGGATTCGGGGGTGAAGCTTTCTTT
d_call: TRBD1; cdr3_length: 15; v_call: TRBV5-1; clone_size: -; j_call: TRBJ1-1; cdr3_aa: CASSGNRGVRTEAFF; cdr3_nt: TGCGCCAGCAGCGGAAACAGGGGAGTAAGGACTGAAGCTTTCTTT
d_call: TRBD1; cdr3_length: 14; v_call: TRBV24-1; clone_size: -; j_call: TRBJ2-3; cdr3_aa: CATGGQSRTDTQYF; cdr3_nt: TGTGCCACCGGGGGACAGTCCCGCACAGATACGCAGTATTTT
d_call: TRBD1; cdr3_length: 13; v_call: TRBV27; clone_size: once; j_call: TRBJ2-7; cdr3_aa: CASSLDRFYEQYF; cdr3_nt: TGTGCCAGCAGTTTGGACAGGTTCTACGAGCAGTACTTC
d_call: -; cdr3_length: 14; v_call: TRBV6-5; clone_size: -; j_call: TRBJ2-1; cdr3_aa: CASSYSGNIREQFF; cdr3_nt: TGTGCCAGCAGTTACTCGGGCAACATTCGTGAGCAGTTCTTC
d_call: -; cdr3_length: 17; v_call: TRBV18; clone_size: -; j_call: TRBJ1-4; cdr3_aa: CASSPPTARPSNEKLFF; cdr3_nt: TGTGCCAGCTCACCACCGACCGCGCGGCCATCAAATGAAAAACTGTTTTTT
d_call: TRBD2; cdr3_length: 18; v_call: TRBV5-1; clone_size: -; j_call: TRBJ2-2; cdr3_aa: CASSLASGGPRNTGELFF; cdr3_nt: TGCGCCAGCAGCTTGGCTAGCGGGGGGCCGCGGAACACCGGGGAGCTGTTTTTT
d_call: -; cdr3_length: 13; v_call: TRBV3-1/TRBV3-2; clone_size: -; j_call: TRBJ1-3; cdr3_aa: CASRIRGGNTIYF; cdr3_nt: TGTGCCAGCCGGATAAGGGGGGGAAACACCATATATTTT
d_call: -; cdr3_length: 14; v_call: TRBV4-1; clone_size: -; j_call: TRBJ1-5; cdr3_aa: CASSQTLPSQPQHF; cdr3_nt: TGCGCCAGCAGCCAAACCCTGCCGAGTCAGCCCCAGCATTTT
d_call: -; cdr3_length: 13; v_call: TRBV10-3; clone_size: -; j_call: TRBJ1-2; cdr3_aa: CAISDISLYGYTF; cdr3_nt: TGTGCCATCAGTGATATTTCCCTCTATGGCTACACCTTC
d_call: -; cdr3_length: 15; v_call: TRBV19; clone_size: -; j_call: TRBJ1-1; cdr3_aa: CASSMMGSLNTEAFF; cdr3_nt: TGTGCCAGTAGTATGATGGGCAGCTTGAACACTGAAGCTTTCTTT
d_call: -; cdr3_length: 13; v_call: TRBV28; clone_size: -; j_call: TRBJ1-1; cdr3_aa: CASRLNLYTEAFF; cdr3_nt: TGTGCCAGCAGACTTAATTTGTACACTGAAGCTTTCTTT
d_call: -; cdr3_length: 16; v_call: TRBV5-1; clone_size: -; j_call: TRBJ1-2; cdr3_aa: CASSFQGAQINYGYTF; cdr3_nt: TGCGCCAGCAGCTTCCAAGGGGCCCAAATTAACTATGGCTACACCTTC
d_call: TRBD2; cdr3_length: 15; v_call: TRBV28; clone_size: -; j_call: TRBJ2-5; cdr3_aa: CASNTIAGVQETQYF; cdr3_nt: TGTGCCAGCAACACCATAGCGGGCGTGCAAGAGACCCAGTACTTC
d_call: -; cdr3_length: 14; v_call: TRBV5-1; clone_size: -; j_call: TRBJ1-1; cdr3_aa: CASSLSDTYTEAFF; cdr3_nt: TGCGCCAGCAGCTTGTCGGACACTTACACTGAAGCTTTCTTT
d_call: -; cdr3_length: 14; v_call: TRBV19; clone_size: -; j_call: TRBJ2-7; cdr3_aa: CASSTVGGAYEQYF; cdr3_nt: TGTGCCAGTAGTACGGTAGGAGGGGCTTACGAGCAGTACTTC
d_call: TRBD1; cdr3_length: 14; v_call: TRBV7-3; clone_size: -; j_call: TRBJ2-2; cdr3_aa: CASSLWDRTGELFF; cdr3_nt: TGTGCCAGCAGCTTATGGGACAGGACCGGGGAGCTGTTTTTT
d_call: -; cdr3_length: 13; v_call: TRBV11-2; clone_size: -; j_call: TRBJ2-7; cdr3_aa: CASSLWSGYEQYF; cdr3_nt: TGTGCCAGCAGCTTATGGTCCGGGTACGAGCAGTACTTC
d_call: -; cdr3_length: 14; v_call: TRBV28; clone_size: -; j_call: TRBJ1-5; cdr3_aa: CASSWGQGRQPQHF; cdr3_nt: TGTGCCAGCAGTTGGGGTCAGGGTAGGCAGCCCCAGCATTTT
d_call: -; cdr3_length: 16; v_call: TRBV19; clone_size: -; j_call: TRBJ2-1; cdr3_aa: CASSIGGTYSYNEQFF; cdr3_nt: TGTGCCAGTAGTATAGGGGGGACTTACTCCTACAATGAGCAGTTCTTC
d_call: TRBD2; cdr3_length: 17; v_call: TRBV11-3; clone_size: -; j_call: TRBJ2-1; cdr3_aa: CASSFFSGLAAFLEQFF; cdr3_nt: TGTGCCAGCAGCTTTTTTTCGGGACTAGCGGCCTTTTTGGAGCAGTTCTTC
d_call: TRBD1; cdr3_length: 16; v_call: TRBV13; clone_size: -; j_call: TRBJ1-2; cdr3_aa: CASSLERTGASYGYTF; cdr3_nt: TGTGCCAGCAGCTTGGAAAGGACAGGGGCATCCTATGGCTACACCTTC